The T cell receptor beta chain described here comes from a study of cytomegalovirus exposure and HLA in healthy donors. Concerning this clone itself: Antigen: not known.

The germline gives CDR1 SGDLS, CDR2 YYNGEE. This CDR3 contains 14 residues. Overall study findings and caveats: CMV serostatus was the sole immune exposure data available.

Both 60 Vbeta primers and 13 Jbeta primers went into the PCR. TCRdb keeps only in-frame clones here, not all; method: immunoSEQ multiplex PCR. The sample carries 140,000 to 150,000 clones, 70% to 90% recorded once. Sequenced sample: PBMCs. V and J are TRBV9 and TRBJ2-5; 10 bases map to TRBD1. Matching the DNA end better, TRBJ2-7 makes the J call doubtful. The sequence derives from a woman in her forties in good health and CMV-seronegative. CDR3 DNA: TGTGCCAGCAGCGGCGACAGGGGGCTAAACGAGCAGTACTTC. It translates to CASSGDRGLNEQYF.